What follows is one T cell receptor (beta chain) and its context. Trimming left V 3 bases short and J 0 bases short, with 11 bases between. CDR1 MDHEN and CDR2 SYDVKM come from the germline V gene. This CDR3 is 15 amino acids long. It was into CD45RA+ naive and CD45RA-negative memory subsets that the CD4+ cells were split. This entry comes from a study of shared clonotypes between healthy human individuals. On sorted subsets, replicate PCRs used 200 to 250 ng DNA, or 25,000 to 35,000 T cell genomes. The protocol was immunoSEQ multiplex PCR, while the TCRdb copy is restricted to in-frame clones and leaves out a portion. This table has around 510,000 clones, about 96% appearing once.

The sequence derives from a woman aged 25 to 39 in good health. The source material was naive CD4+ T cells sorted from blood. Subset indicated: CD45RA+ positively selected. The chain recombines TRBV28 with TRBJ1-1, with D hard to call. CDR3 in DNA: TGTGCCAGCAGTTTTAGCCCAGGACTGAACACTGAAGCTTTCTTT. Protein sequence: CASSFSPGLNTEAFF.